These 5 T cell receptor beta chains came from one sample sequenced in a study of OX40 agonist ivuxolimab in advanced cancers. The library came from the immunoSEQ multiplex PCR assay. TCRdb obtained this table from immuneACCESS and retained in-frame rearrangements with V and J assigned. These tables miss some clones; where compared with another copy, unresolved V genes account for less than half of the shortfall, and the remainder is unexplained. For this sample the table gives about 71,000 clones, of which roughly 94% were detected only once. The ten largest clones represent approximately 14% of the sample. This material consisted of CD4+ or CD8+ T cells sorted from blood, taken in a trial of the OX40 agonist ivuxolimab. The receptors come from an adult with an advanced solid tumor such as melanoma, head and neck, liver or kidney cancer.

V gene TRBV7-9 combines with J gene TRBJ1-1, with D possibly TRBD1 on 6 matching bases. Per the germline V gene, CDR1 is SEHNR and CDR2 is FQNEAQ (reference sequence). Trimming removed 5 bases from V and 6 bases from J, with 13 bases in between. This CDR3 spans 13 amino acids. The CDR3 here is CASSTRGASEAFF. CDR3 sequence (DNA): TGTGCCAGCAGCACTCGGGGGGCATCTGAAGCTTTCTTT.

This chain uses TRBV5-6 with TRBJ2-2; unclear D gene. V lost 2 bases, J lost 7 bases, and 9 bases lay in between. Germline CDR1 SGHDT, CDR2 YYEEEE. This CDR3 has 13 residues. As DNA, the CDR3 is TGTGCCAGCAGCTTCTTCGGAATCGGGGAGCTGTTTTTT. Protein sequence: CASSFFGIGELFF.

V is TRBV7-2 and J is TRBJ1-3, with D unclear. The CDR3 spans 16 residues. Germline lookup yields CDR1 SGHTA and CDR2 FQGNSA. V shed 1 base and J shed 0 bases, with 10 bases lying between them. CDR3 residues: CASSLDRYSSGNTIYF. The CDR3 nucleotides are TGTGCCAGCAGCTTAGATAGGTACAGCTCTGGAAACACCATATATTTT.

This chain uses TRBV27 with TRBJ2-7; D perhaps matches TRBD1 (7 bases). The germline V gene encodes CDR1 MNHEY and CDR2 SMNVEV (reference sequence). This CDR3 contains 15 residues. Trimming cost V 6 bases and J 5 bases, with 20 bases left between them. CDR3 residues: CASRISPGQRDEQYF. The CDR3 coding sequence is TGTGCCAGCAGGATTTCTCCGGGACAGCGGGACGAGCAGTACTTC.

This rearrangement joins TRBV10-2 to TRBJ1-2; D is ambiguous. Germline-derived CDR1 and CDR2 are WSHSY and SAAADI. The V end was cut by 5 bases, the J end by 4 bases, with 14 bases between. The CDR3 runs 14 residues. CDR3 amino acids: CASSSTGYGYGYTF. In DNA, the CDR3 is TGCGCCAGCAGTTCGACGGGGTACGGCTATGGCTACACCTTC.